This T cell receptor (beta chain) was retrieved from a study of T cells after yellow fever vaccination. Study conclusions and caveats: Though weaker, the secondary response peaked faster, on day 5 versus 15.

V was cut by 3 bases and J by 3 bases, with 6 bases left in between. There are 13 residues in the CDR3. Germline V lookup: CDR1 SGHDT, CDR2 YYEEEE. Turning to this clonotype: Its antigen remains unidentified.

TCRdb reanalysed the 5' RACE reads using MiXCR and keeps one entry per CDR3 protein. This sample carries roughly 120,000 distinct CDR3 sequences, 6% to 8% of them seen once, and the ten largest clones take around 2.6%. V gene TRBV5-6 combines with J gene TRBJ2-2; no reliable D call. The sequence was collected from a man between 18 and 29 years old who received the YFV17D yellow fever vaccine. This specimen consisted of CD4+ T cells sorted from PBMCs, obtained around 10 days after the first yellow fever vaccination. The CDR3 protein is CASSSGHTGELFF. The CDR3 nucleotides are TGTGCCAGCAGCTCCGGGCACACCGGGGAGCTGTTTTTT.